The 14 T cell receptor beta chains presented below share a single source sample, sequenced in a study of T-cell reconstitution after alpha-beta-depleted transplantation in children. Preparation of the TCRbeta library used unique molecular identifiers. TCRdb analysed the PCR reads with MiXCR anew, one entry per CDR3 protein. The sample lists 700,000 to 850,000 distinct CDR3 sequences, less than 20% occurring once. Sample: PBMCs, mostly from graft donor cells, taken 360 days after TCRalphabeta/CD19-depleted stem cell transplant. The receptor set was obtained from a male patient aged 10 to 17 who had a stem cell transplant for acute lymphoblastic leukemia, so the T cells may come from the graft donor.

This clonotype was detected only once. The rearrangement joins TRBV4-1 to TRBJ2-7, with 7 bases lining up with TRBD2. The CDR3 is made up of 14 amino acids. Trimming at V came to 5 bases and at J to 7 bases, leaving 11 bases not matched to a gene. Germline V CDR1 and CDR2: MGHRA, YSYEKL. The CDR3 reads CASSGAGEGKEQYF. The DNA of the CDR3 is TGCGCCAGCAGCGGGGCGGGAGAAGGGAAAGAGCAGTACTTC.

This clonotype turned up a few times. This sequence joins TRBV29-1 and TRBJ1-2, with D tentatively TRBD1 (6 bases). Germline CDR1 reads SQVTM; CDR2 reads ANQGSEA. V lost 6 bases to trimming and J lost 7 bases, with 15 bases between them. The CDR3 loop spans 12 amino acids. This CDR3 is CSVRRQESGYTF. The CDR3 bases are TGCAGCGTCCGCCGACAGGAATCTGGCTACACCTTC. Combining the CDR3 with reference TRBV29-1 and TRBJ1-2 gives the whole variable domain SAVISQKPSRDICQRGTSLTIQCQVDSQVTMMFWYRQQPGQSLTLIATANQGSEATYESGFVIDKFPISRPNLTFSTLTVSNMSPEDSSIYLCSVRRQESGYTFGSGTRLTVV.

This clonotype appeared many times. The chain links TRBV4-1 to TRBJ1-5, with D perhaps matching TRBD1 (5 bases). V was pared by 2 bases and J by 6 bases, with 5 bases between. Per the germline V gene, CDR1 is MGHRA and CDR2 is YSYEKL. This CDR3 has 12 residues. CDR3 sequence reads: CASSQRGQPQHF. CDR3 in DNA: TGCGCCAGCAGCCAAAGGGGTCAGCCCCAGCATTTT.

The chain links TRBV3-1 to TRBJ2-2, with D unresolved. Germline V gene lookup returns CDR1 LGHDT and CDR2 YNNKEL (reference sequence). Trimming removed 1 base at V and 5 bases at J, with 5 bases between. This CDR3 has 13 residues. The CDR3: CASSQGFTGELFF. Written as DNA, the CDR3 is TGTGCCAGCAGCCAAGGGTTTACCGGGGAGCTGTTTTTT. Using reference TRBV3-1 and TRBJ2-2 for the parts outside the CDR3, the full variable domain is DTAVSQTPKYLVTQMGNDKSIKCEQNLGHDTMYWYKQDSKKFLKIMFSYNNKELIINETVPNRFSPKSPDKAHLNLHINSLELGDSAVYFCASSQGFTGELFFGEGSRLTVL.

This clonotype was observed at least ten times. The chain links TRBV7-6 to TRBJ2-7; D may be TRBD1 (5 bases). CDR1 SGHVS and CDR2 FNYEAQ come from the germline V gene. The V gene lost 0 bases and the J gene lost 3 bases, with 9 bases spanning the gap. This CDR3 has 14 residues. The CDR3 spells CASSLAGQFYEQYF. In nucleotides, the CDR3 is TGTGCCAGCAGCTTAGCCGGACAATTCTACGAGCAGTACTTC. The variable domain in full, with the rest retrieved from reference TRBV7-6 and TRBJ2-7, is GAGVSQSPRYKVTKRGQDVALRCDPISGHVSLYWYRQALGQGPEFLTYFNYEAQQDKSGLPNDRFSAERPEGSISTLTIQRTEQRDSAMYRCASSLAGQFYEQYFGPGTRLTVT.

This rearrangement joins TRBV29-1 to TRBJ2-2; weak D call: TRBD1 (6 bases). The CDR3 contains 14 residues. Looked up from germline, CDR1 is SQVTM and CDR2 is ANQGSEA. Trimming removed 6 bases at V and 0 bases at J, with 11 bases between. The CDR3 is CSVKHRANTGELFF. The CDR3 nucleotides are TGCAGCGTAAAACACAGGGCGAACACCGGGGAGCTGTTTTTT.

J is TRBJ2-1 and V is TRBV11-2; TRBD2 matches 10 bases. The CDR3 totals 15 residues. J lost 5 bases, V lost 6 bases, and 7 bases had no gene match. Germline V CDR1 and CDR2: SGHAT, FQNNGV. The CDR3 loop reads CASRSLAGKDNEQFF. The CDR3 DNA reads TGTGCCAGCAGGTCACTAGCGGGGAAGGACAATGAGCAGTTCTTC.

This clonotype was seen only a few times. This chain joins TRBV5-1 and TRBJ2-1; 11 bases map to TRBD2. J gave up 6 bases and V 4 bases, and 6 bases lay outside the gene matches. The CDR3 sequence is 15 residues long. Germline CDR1 and CDR2: SGHRS and YFSETQ. DNA of the CDR3: TGCGCCAGCAGCCACGGGACTAGCGGTCTCAATGAGCAGTTCTTC. It translates to CASSHGTSGLNEQFF.

A few counts support this clonotype. The chain uses TRBV7-9 and TRBJ2-3; possibly TRBD2 for D (6 bases). Trimming left V 3 bases short and J 2 bases short, with 15 bases between. Germline V CDR1 and CDR2: SEHNR, FQNEAQ (reference sequence). The CDR3 totals 16 residues. The CDR3 protein is CASSFPGGIITDTQYF. CDR3 nucleotides: TGTGCCAGCAGCTTTCCGGGCGGGATTATCACAGATACGCAGTATTTT. The complete variable domain, with remaining parts taken from reference TRBV7-9 and TRBJ2-3, reads DTGVSQNPRHKITKRGQNVTFRCDPISEHNRLYWYRQTLGQGPEFLTYFQNEAQLEKSRLLSDRFSAERPKGSFSTLEIQRTEQGDSAMYLCASSFPGGIITDTQYFGPGTRLTVL.

The rearrangement links TRBV28 to TRBJ1-5; D unclear. V was cut by 1 base and J by 11 bases, with 30 bases left in between. Per germline, CDR1 MDHEN and CDR2 SYDVKM. This CDR3 has 19 amino acids. The CDR3 sequence is CASSLYNRTPGSRRSAQHF. The CDR3 coding sequence is TGTGCCAGCAGTTTATATAATCGGACTCCGGGGTCCCGGAGGTCAGCCCAGCATTTT. Filled out from reference TRBV28 and TRBJ1-5, the complete variable domain reads DVKVTQSSRYLVKRTGEKVFLECVQDMDHENMFWYRQDPGLGLRLIYFSYDVKMKEKGDIPEGYSVSREKKERFSLILESASTNQTSMYLCASSLYNRTPGSRRSAQHFGDGTRLSIL.

In its sample, this clonotype was seen many times. This rearrangement joins TRBV7-2 to TRBJ1-1; no clear D. The CDR3 totals 13 residues. Trimming pared 2 bases from V and 5 bases from J, leaving 9 bases between. In germline, CDR1 is SGHTA, CDR2 FQGNSA. CDR3 protein: CASSLHERTEAFF. Here the CDR3 DNA reads TGTGCCAGCAGCTTACATGAGAGAACTGAAGCTTTCTTT. The variable domain in full, with the rest retrieved from reference TRBV7-2 and TRBJ1-1, is GAGVSQSPSNKVTEKGKDVELRCDPISGHTALYWYRQSLGQGLEFLIYFQGNSAPDKSGLPSDRFSAERTGGSVSTLTIQRTQQEDSAVYLCASSLHERTEAFFGQGTRLTVV.

DNA for the CDR3: TGTGCCAGCAGCTCACTAGCGGGGCCAAACTACGAGCAGTACTTC. Protein product: CASSSLAGPNYEQYF. This chain uses TRBV7-6 with TRBJ2-7, with 10 bases matching TRBD2. V lost 4 bases and J lost 3; bases outside the gene matches: 6. Germline V lookup: CDR1 SGHVS, CDR2 FNYEAQ. This CDR3 is 15 amino acids long.

The chain combines TRBV6-6 with TRBJ2-7; D is perhaps TRBD1 (6 bases). Germline CDR1 reads MNHNY; CDR2 reads SVGAGI (reference sequence). The CDR3 runs 13 residues. V dropped 6 bases and J dropped 7 bases, with 16 bases sitting between them. DNA of the CDR3: TGTGCCAGCAGCGCTACAGGGTCGTGGGAGCAGTACTTC. Translating gives CASSATGSWEQYF.

This clonotype has a handful of counts. This sequence joins TRBV20-1 and TRBJ2-1; possibly TRBD1 or TRBD2 for D (5 bases each). This CDR3 is 13 amino acids long. Trimming took 4 bases from V and 7 from J, leaving 14 bases between them. Germline V lookup: CDR1 DFQATT, CDR2 SNEGSKA (reference sequence). In nucleotides, the CDR3 is TGCAGTGCTAAGCAGGGAGTGGCGAATGAGCAGTTCTTC. This translates into CSAKQGVANEQFF.